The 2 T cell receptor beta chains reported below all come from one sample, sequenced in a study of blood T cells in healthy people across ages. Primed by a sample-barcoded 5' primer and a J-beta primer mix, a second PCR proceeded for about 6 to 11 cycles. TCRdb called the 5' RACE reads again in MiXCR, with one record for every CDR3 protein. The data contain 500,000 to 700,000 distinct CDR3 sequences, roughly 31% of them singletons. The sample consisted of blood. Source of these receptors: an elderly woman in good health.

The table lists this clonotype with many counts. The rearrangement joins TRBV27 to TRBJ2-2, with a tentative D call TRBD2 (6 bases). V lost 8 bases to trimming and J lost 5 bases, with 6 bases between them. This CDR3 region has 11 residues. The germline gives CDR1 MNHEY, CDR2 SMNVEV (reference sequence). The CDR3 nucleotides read TGTGCCAGCCGGGGGACCGGGGAGCTGTTTTTT. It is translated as CASRGTGELFF.

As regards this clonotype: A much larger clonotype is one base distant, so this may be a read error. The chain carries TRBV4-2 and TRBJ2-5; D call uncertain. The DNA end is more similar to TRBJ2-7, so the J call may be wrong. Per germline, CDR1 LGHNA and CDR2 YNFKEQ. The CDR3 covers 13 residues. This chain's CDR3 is CASSPGVGHEQYF. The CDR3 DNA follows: TGTGCCAGCAGCCCTGGTGTAGGTCACGAGCAGTACTTC.